The clone carrying this T cell receptor beta chain was seen a handful of times. With 6 bases clipped from V and 3 bases from J, the junction kept 17 bases outside the gene matches. Germline V gene sequence: CDR1 DFQATT, CDR2 SNEGSKA (reference sequence). The CDR3 extends over 18 amino acids. This specimen belongs to a study of early T cells in non-severe SARS-CoV-2 infection. TCRdb reanalysed the 5' RACE reads using MiXCR and keeps one entry per CDR3 protein. In the table there are some 82,000 distinct CDR3 sequences, about 6% of which are singletons. Specimen: whole blood. This rearrangement joins TRBV20-1 to TRBJ1-4, with 9 bases lining up with TRBD1. The clonotype comes from an adult who was a healthcare worker with PCR-confirmed SARS-CoV-2 infection or an uninfected control (not recorded which). The CDR3 here is CSATTRDRVEMANEKLFF. The CDR3 DNA reads TGCAGTGCAACCACTCGGGACAGGGTGGAAATGGCTAATGAAAAACTGTTTTTT.